This TCR beta chain was captured in a study of shared clonotypes between healthy human individuals. Every immunoSEQ plate was one replicate of a subset's evenly spread DNA. Libraries were prepared by immunoSEQ multiplex PCR; TCRdb keeps only in-frame clonotypes and omits some of them. The table has about 560,000 clones, around three quarters seen once; the top ten hold around 12%. The CDR3 has 14 residues. CDR1 and CDR2 (germline): MNHEY, SVGAGI. The V gene lost 5 bases and the J gene lost 1 base, with 9 bases spanning the gap. The chain is built from TRBV6-5 and TRBJ1-5, with D possibly matching TRBD1 (6 bases). Source material: PBMCs. This clonotype was obtained from a woman in her forties in good health. Some clones in this sample may be carry-over from other donors' samples. The CDR3 coding sequence is TGTGCCAGCAGTACCGGACAGAGCAATCAGCCCCAGCATTTT. Its translation: CASSTGQSNQPQHF.